The present T cell receptor (beta chain) was sequenced within a study of control samples from healthy donors and cancer patients. TCRdb's copy holds only in-frame clones and misses some; the assay was immunoSEQ multiplex PCR. The sample lists 200,000 or so clones, about nine tenths occurring once. Trimming took 4 bases from V and 6 from J, leaving 6 bases between them. The CDR3 has 12 residues. Germline assignment: CDR1 SGHNT and CDR2 YENEEA. The count of this clone is one. Material: blood. The chain recombines TRBV11-3 with TRBJ2-2, with D possibly TRBD1 on 5 matching bases. The sequence came from a man aged 30 to 45 in good health. CDR3 sequence: CASSSGSGELFF. In DNA, the CDR3 is TGTGCCAGCAGCTCAGGGTCCGGGGAGCTGTTTTTT.